This T cell receptor beta chain originates from a study of shared clonotypes between healthy human individuals. Study background: Donor ages ranged 18 to 49 years: two women, a few men. General study points: The study's rarefaction showed incomplete sorted-subset sequencing despite large depth. Generation probability values for non-shared clonotypes were lower than those for clonotypes shared by all four donors.

Authors' processing steps: From ImmunoSEQ came sequences covering only the junction and carrying no quality scores, so filtering differed. Profiling relied on immunoSEQ multiplex PCR, and the TCRdb table lists in-frame clones only, not all of them. That table is the source of V, J and clone size, and D and trimming were worked out from the DNA. The profile shows about 1,900,000 clones, about 95% of them singletons. The CDR3 consists of 18 residues. CDR1 and CDR2 (germline): ENHRY, SYGVKD. J lost 3 bases, V lost 6 bases, and 17 bases had no gene match. On this clone: What it recognizes is unknown.

Naive CD8 populations comprised CD45RO-negative cells positively selected for CCR7, excluding terminally differentiated effector memory CD45RA+ cells. This TCR came from a man younger than 35 in good health. The chain combines TRBV10-3 with TRBJ1-1; 9 bases are a match to TRBD1. Source material: naive CD8+ T cells sorted from blood. This CDR3 reads CAIRDPSGDRVSDTEAFF. The CDR3 DNA follows: TGTGCCATCAGGGACCCCTCGGGGGACAGGGTTTCGGACACTGAAGCTTTCTTT.